This T cell receptor (beta chain) emerged from a study of blood T cell repertoires in COVID-19. Study summary: In each case, the material was cDNA or gDNA derived from T cells, B-cell-depleted T cells, or PBMCs.

Clones were read by immunoSEQ multiplex PCR, and TCRdb kept only the in-frame ones, dropping some. Among about 55,000 clones listed, roughly 85% were seen once. This CDR3 comprises 15 residues. Germline V gene lookup returns CDR1 LGHDT and CDR2 YNNKEL (reference sequence). After removal of 2 bases from V and 4 bases from J, the junction contained 7 bases not matched to a gene. The chain has TRBV3-1 (or the pseudogene TRBV3-2) and TRBJ2-5, with 7 positions matching TRBD1. The sample taken for sequencing was peripheral blood. This TCR was sampled from a human donor in a cohort sampled during active COVID-19. Here the CDR3 DNA reads TGTGCCAGCAGCCAATTTCAGGGGGAAGGAGAGACCCAGTACTTC. It specifies CASSQFQGEGETQYF.